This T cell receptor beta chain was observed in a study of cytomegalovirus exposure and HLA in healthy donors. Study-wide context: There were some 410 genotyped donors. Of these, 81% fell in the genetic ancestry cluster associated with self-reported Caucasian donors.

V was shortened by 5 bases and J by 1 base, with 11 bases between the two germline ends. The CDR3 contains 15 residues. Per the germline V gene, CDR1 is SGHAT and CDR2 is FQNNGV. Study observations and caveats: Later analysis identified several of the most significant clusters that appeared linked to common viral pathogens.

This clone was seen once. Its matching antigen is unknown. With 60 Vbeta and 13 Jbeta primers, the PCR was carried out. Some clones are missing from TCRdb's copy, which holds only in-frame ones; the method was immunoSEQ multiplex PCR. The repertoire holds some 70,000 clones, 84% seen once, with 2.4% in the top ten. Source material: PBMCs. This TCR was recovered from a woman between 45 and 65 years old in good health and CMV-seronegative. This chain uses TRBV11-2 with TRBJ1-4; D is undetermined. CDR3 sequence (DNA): TGTGCCAGCAGCCCAAGACATGGAACTAATGAAAAACTGTTTTTT. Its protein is CASSPRHGTNEKLFF.